A single TCR beta chain is shown here with its context. Per the original data handling: Scientists estimated how many nucleated cells there were by amplifying reference gene primers. The assay was immunoSEQ multiplex PCR, and TCRdb's table has in-frame clones only and misses some. D and trimming come from the DNA, and the V and J calls and clone size come from that table. This sample has about half a million clones, with approximately 85% found just once. V was shortened by 4 bases and J by 2 bases, with 14 bases between the two germline ends. The CDR3 consists of 15 residues. Germline V lookup: CDR1 SGHTA, CDR2 FQGNSA. The source of the sample is a study of blood T cell repertoires in COVID-19.

The chain recombines TRBV7-2 with TRBJ2-5; perhaps TRBD1 as D (5 bases). Sequences were obtained from peripheral blood. The source of this sequence is a human donor in a cohort sampled during active COVID-19. The chain's CDR3 is CASSSGLGRQETQYF. The CDR3 DNA sequence: TGTGCCAGCAGCTCAGGGTTAGGTCGACAAGAGACCCAGTACTTC.